A single sample is the source of the 29 T cell receptor beta chains below, sequenced in a study of control samples from healthy donors and cancer patients (dated by TCRdb to 2019 to 2021). Library creation used the immunoSEQ multiplex PCR assay. TCRdb obtained this table from immuneACCESS and retained in-frame rearrangements with V and J assigned. These tables miss some clones; where compared with another copy, unresolved V genes account for less than half of the shortfall, and the remainder is unexplained. This sample gives approximately 49,000 clones in total; over 85% of them show up just once. The leading ten clones occupy about 1.6% of the sample. Sample: PBMCs. The receptor set was obtained from a man aged 35-49 years with colorectal cancer.

This chain connects TRBV2 to TRBJ2-5; no firm D call. Trimming shortened V by 8 bases and J by 2 bases, and 12 bases separated the two germline ends. CDR3 length: 13 amino acids. Looked up from germline, CDR1 is SNHLY and CDR2 is FYNNEI. CDR3 DNA sequence: TGTGCCAGCTTAGGGCAGCTGCAAGAGACCCAGTACTTC. Protein sequence: CASLGQLQETQYF.

This sequence joins TRBV29-1 and TRBJ1-1; D is perhaps TRBD1 (6 bases). Germline V gene sequence: CDR1 SQVTM, CDR2 ANQGSEA. V was shortened by 6 bases and J by 5 bases, with 19 bases between the two germline ends. The CDR3 loop spans 14 amino acids. In DNA, the CDR3 is TGCAGCGTCTTACTTACGACAGGCGGAACTGAAGCTTTCTTT. It is translated as CSVLLTTGGTEAFF.

This clone came up once. The rearrangement uses TRBV7-2 and TRBJ2-7, with TRBD2 identical over 7 bases. Germline V gene sequence: CDR1 SGHTA, CDR2 FQGNSA. J gave up 2 bases and V 0 bases, and 1 base lay outside the gene matches. CDR3 length: 14 amino acids. In nucleotides, the CDR3 is TGTGCCAGCAGCTTAGCGGGAGGGACCTACGAGCAGTACTTC. Translation gives CASSLAGGTYEQYF.

The CDR3 here is CASSPSVNQPQHF. The CDR3 nucleotides are TGTGCCAGCTCACCTTCGGTGAATCAGCCCCAGCATTTT. The V and J genes are TRBV18 and TRBJ1-5; D unresolved. Trimming cost V 3 bases and J 4 bases, with 7 bases left between them. Germline assignment: CDR1 KGHSH and CDR2 LQKENI. This CDR3 is 13 amino acids long.

This chain links TRBV3-1 (or the pseudogene TRBV3-2) with TRBJ1-4; D is uncertain. The germline gives CDR1 LGHDT, CDR2 YNNKEL (reference sequence). Trimming stripped 4 bases from V and 3 bases from J, with 15 bases between. The CDR3 contains 16 residues. The CDR3 spells CASSPGENSANEKLFF. CDR3 nucleotide sequence: TGTGCCAGCAGCCCAGGAGAAAATTCCGCTAATGAAAAACTGTTTTTT.

CDR3 region: CASSVETSGTDTQYF. CDR3 DNA sequence: TGTGCCAGCAGCGTAGAGACTAGCGGCACAGATACGCAGTATTTT. The rearrangement links TRBV9 to TRBJ2-3; 8 bases fit TRBD2. The J segment lost 1 base and the V segment lost 0 bases, leaving 1 base of the junction unmatched. This CDR3 comprises 15 residues. Germline CDR1 SGDLS, CDR2 YYNGEE.

The chain employs TRBV6-5 and TRBJ2-1; 7 bases match TRBD1. CDR3 length: 15 residues. V gave up 5 bases and J gave up 7 bases; unmatched junction bases: 11. Germline CDR1 is MNHEY and CDR2 is SVGAGI. CDR3 sequence: CASSPTTGIRNEQFF. The CDR3 coding sequence is TGTGCCAGCAGTCCAACGACAGGGATAAGGAATGAGCAGTTCTTC.

The chain links TRBV7-9 to TRBJ2-7; D may be TRBD2 (6 bases). The germline CDR1 and CDR2 sequences are SEHNR and FQNEAQ (reference sequence). V lost 4 bases, J lost 4 bases, and 14 bases lay in between. The CDR3 consists of 14 residues. CDR3 coding DNA: TGTGCCAGCAGCTCCGGGACTCCCGATTACGAGCAGTACTTC. Amino acid sequence: CASSSGTPDYEQYF.

The CDR3 DNA follows: TGTGCCAGCTCATTCTCGGGAGGGACATACTCCTACGAGCAGTACTTC. This sequence encodes CASSFSGGTYSYEQYF. The rearrangement joins TRBV18 to TRBJ2-7; 8 nucleotides match TRBD2. The CDR3 has 16 amino acids. After removal of 5 bases from V and 0 bases from J, the junction contained 9 bases not matched to a gene. Germline values: CDR1 KGHSH, CDR2 LQKENI.

The rearrangement links TRBV7-2 to TRBJ2-7, with D unresolved. Germline values: CDR1 SGHTA, CDR2 FQGNSA. The CDR3 has 13 amino acids. Trimming stripped 1 base from V and 2 bases from J, with 6 bases between. CDR3: CASSLDGPYEQYF. The DNA for the CDR3 is TGTGCCAGCAGCTTAGACGGGCCCTACGAGCAGTACTTC.

J is TRBJ2-1 and V is TRBV5-4, with 9 bases matching TRBD1. The CDR3 runs 16 residues. J gave up 0 bases and V 3 bases, and 4 bases lay outside the gene matches. Germline V lookup: CDR1 SGHNT, CDR2 YYREEE (reference sequence). CDR3 sequence (DNA): TGTGCCAGCAGCTCCGGACAGGGGTACTCCTACAATGAGCAGTTCTTC. Residues: CASSSGQGYSYNEQFF.

The chain joins TRBV11-3 to TRBJ2-7; D might be TRBD1 (5 bases). With 0 bases removed from V and 6 bases from J, the gap between germline ends came to 9 bases. CDR1 and CDR2 from the germline V gene are SGHNT and YENEEA. The CDR3 covers 13 residues. CDR3 sequence: CASSLDRRAEQYF. The CDR3 DNA follows: TGTGCCAGCAGCTTAGATCGCAGGGCCGAGCAGTACTTC.

The rearrangement joins TRBV11-3 to TRBJ2-1; D is tentatively TRBD1 or TRBD2 (6 bases each). The germline V gene has CDR1 SGHNT and CDR2 YENEEA. This CDR3 is 19 amino acids long. Trimming removed 0 bases from V and 3 bases from J, with 21 bases in between. CDR3 residues: CASSLEGGLWGNLYNEQFF. For the CDR3, the DNA is TGTGCCAGCAGCTTAGAGGGGGGCCTTTGGGGAAATCTCTACAATGAGCAGTTCTTC. Together with reference TRBV11-3 and TRBJ2-1, the CDR3 gives the full variable domain: EAGVVQSPRYKIIEKKQPVAFWCNPISGHNTLYWYLQNLGQGPELLIRYENEEAVDDSQLPKDRFSAERLKGVDSTLKIQPAELGDSAVYLCASSLEGGLWGNLYNEQFFGPGTRLTVL.

This chain uses TRBV5-8 with TRBJ2-1; tentative D call: TRBD2 (5 bases). The germline V gene encodes CDR1 SGHTS and CDR2 YDEGEE. Between the trimmed V and J ends, which lost 3 bases and 11 bases, there was a span of 12 bases. The CDR3 loop spans 12 amino acids. The CDR3 is CASSSGLSKQFF. Written as DNA, the CDR3 is TGTGCCAGCAGCTCGGGGTTAAGCAAGCAGTTCTTC.

V is TRBV28 and J is TRBJ1-4; D not certain. CDR1 and CDR2 from the germline V gene are MDHEN and SYDVKM. The CDR3 has 15 residues. Deletions cut 6 bases from V and 7 bases from J, with 18 bases between. The CDR3: CASSPQWGRTEKLFF. The CDR3 DNA sequence: TGTGCCAGCAGCCCCCAGTGGGGAAGGACTGAAAAACTGTTTTTT.

This sequence joins TRBV7-9 and TRBJ2-5; 7 bases fit TRBD2. After removal of 1 base from V and 5 bases from J, the junction contained 1 base not matched to a gene. The germline CDR1 and CDR2 sequences are SEHNR and FQNEAQ (reference sequence). There are 13 residues in the CDR3. The CDR3 DNA reads as TGTGCCAGCAGCTTAGGGGAGGGGGAGACCCAGTACTTC. Its translation is CASSLGEGETQYF.

As concerns this clone: Other DNA sequences of this sample code for an identical CDR3. The chain carries TRBV18 and TRBJ1-6, with D unresolved. Between the trimmed V and J ends, which lost 1 base and 0 bases, there was a span of 7 bases. Looked up from germline, CDR1 is KGHSH and CDR2 is LQKENI. The CDR3 length is 16 residues. The CDR3 loop reads CASSPRESSYNSPLHF. In DNA, the CDR3 is TGTGCCAGCTCACCACGGGAGAGCTCCTATAATTCACCCCTCCACTTT. The full variable domain, with the rest looked up from reference TRBV18 and TRBJ1-6, is NAGVMQNPRHLVRRRGQEARLRCSPMKGHSHVYWYRQLPEEGLKFMVYLQKENIIDESGMPKERFSAEFPKEGPSILRIQQVVRGDSAAYFCASSPRESSYNSPLHFGNGTRLTVT.

This chain connects TRBV3-1 (or the pseudogene TRBV3-2) to TRBJ1-4, with D perhaps TRBD1 (6 bases). Per germline, CDR1 LGHDT and CDR2 YNNKEL (reference sequence). The CDR3 has 13 residues. The V gene lost 4 bases and the J gene lost 6 bases, with 9 bases spanning the gap. The chain's CDR3 is CASSRRGDEKLFF. The CDR3 coding sequence is TGTGCCAGCAGCCGGAGGGGGGATGAAAAACTGTTTTTT.

This clone was recorded once. V and J are TRBV11-2 and TRBJ2-7; tentative D call: TRBD1 (5 bases). The CDR3 is 19 residues long. Germline lookup yields CDR1 SGHAT and CDR2 FQNNGV. V was clipped by 6 bases and J by 2 bases, with 29 bases between them. Here the CDR3 reads CASRISFRELRVHPYEQYF. In DNA, the CDR3 is TGTGCCAGCAGGATTAGTTTCCGTGAACTCAGGGTGCATCCCTACGAGCAGTACTTC.

The V gene is TRBV19, the J gene TRBJ2-7; 8 bases fit TRBD1. The CDR3 runs 15 residues. Germline assignment: CDR1 LNHDA and CDR2 SQIVND (reference sequence). The ends lost 0 bases at V and 3 bases at J; junction bases unmatched: 4. In nucleotides, the CDR3 is TGTGCCAGTAGTATAGAGGCAGGGGGCGGCTACGAGCAGTACTTC. Its translation: CASSIEAGGGYEQYF.

The chain links TRBV9 to TRBJ1-4; D perhaps matches TRBD1 (5 bases). V was clipped by 4 bases and J by 1 base, with 11 bases between them. Germline CDR1 and CDR2: SGDLS and YYNGEE. This CDR3 spans 15 amino acids. CDR3 sequence: CASSLGHGTNEKLFF. CDR3 sequence (DNA): TGTGCCAGCAGCCTCGGACACGGAACTAATGAAAAACTGTTTTTT.

The rearrangement joins TRBV23-1 to TRBJ1-2, with D uncertain. TRBV23-1 has ORF status, its function being uncertain. Trimming pared 4 bases from V and 8 bases from J, leaving 20 bases between. The CDR3 sequence is 15 residues long. The CDR3 DNA is TGCGCCAGCAGTCCCAATCGGATAGACAACGGGGGCTACACCTTC. Encoded protein: CASSPNRIDNGGYTF.

This clone was detected a few times. The chain uses TRBV4-1 and TRBJ1-5; D uncertain. Germline V gene lookup returns CDR1 MGHRA and CDR2 YSYEKL. V lost 5 bases and J lost 0, with 14 bases in between. The CDR3 runs to 16 residues. CDR3 in amino acids: CASSERAALSNQPQHF. As DNA, the CDR3 is TGCGCCAGCAGCGAAAGGGCGGCCCTTAGCAATCAGCCCCAGCATTTT.

This chain uses TRBV24-1 with TRBJ2-1; D uncertain. The CDR3 runs 15 residues. CDR1 is KGHDR and CDR2 is SFDVKD in the germline V gene. Between the trimmed V and J ends, which lost 0 bases and 5 bases, there was a span of 10 bases. The CDR3 DNA sequence: TGTGCCACCAGTGATTTGCACGCCCCGAACAATGAGCAGTTCTTC. It codes for CATSDLHAPNNEQFF.

The J gene is TRBJ2-7, the V gene TRBV10-2, with D possibly matching TRBD1 (8 bases). Germline-derived CDR1 and CDR2 are WSHSY and SAAADI. Trimming cost V 5 bases and J 3 bases, with 14 bases left between them. The CDR3 totals 14 residues. The CDR3 is CASSYTGGVYEQYF. CDR3 in DNA: TGCGCCAGCAGTTACACAGGGGGGGTCTACGAGCAGTACTTC.

The rearrangement uses TRBV9 and TRBJ2-7; D ambiguous. V lost 4 bases, J lost 2 bases, and 13 bases lay in between. The CDR3 spans 14 residues. Germline values: CDR1 SGDLS, CDR2 YYNGEE. The CDR3 here is CASSPMAAPYEQYF. The CDR3 nucleotides are TGTGCCAGCAGCCCCATGGCAGCACCCTACGAGCAGTACTTC.

V is TRBV30 and J is TRBJ2-7; 7 nucleotides agree with TRBD1. Germline CDR1 is GTSNPN and CDR2 is SVGIG (reference sequence). This CDR3 spans 12 amino acids. The V and J ends lost 4 bases and 3 bases, in that order; junction bases with no gene match: 3. The CDR3 loop reads CAWTGGIYEQYF. The CDR3 nucleotides read TGTGCCTGGACAGGGGGAATCTACGAGCAGTACTTC.

The chain has TRBV11-3 and TRBJ2-3; D not certain. The CDR3 loop spans 15 amino acids. V lost 4 bases, J lost 7 bases, and 18 bases lay in between. Per the germline V gene, CDR1 is SGHNT and CDR2 is YENEEA. The CDR3 DNA sequence: TGTGCCAGCAGCTCCTCCGGGTCCCTGGGCAATACGCAGTATTTT. This sequence encodes CASSSSGSLGNTQYF.

The chain is built from TRBV10-3 and TRBJ1-5; D is unclear. This CDR3 spans 13 amino acids. V was pared by 5 bases and J by 1 base, with 6 bases between. CDR1 ENHRY and CDR2 SYGVKD come from the germline V gene. CDR3 residues: CAISQDSNQPQHF. The CDR3 nucleotides are TGTGCCATCAGTCAGGACAGCAATCAGCCCCAGCATTTT.